These 13 T cell receptor beta chains were sequenced from one sample in a study of control samples from healthy donors and cancer patients. Assay: immunoSEQ multiplex PCR; the TCRdb copy retains only in-frame clones and omits some. The data contain about 54,000 clones, approximately 95% of them singletons. The sequenced sample was blood. The receptors shown here come from a woman in her 30s in good health.

This chain uses TRBV14 with TRBJ2-5, with 12 positions matching TRBD2. Germline V gene data show CDR1 as SGHDN and CDR2 as FVKESK. The trim removed 4 bases at V and 5 bases at J, leaving 8 bases unmatched. The CDR3 covers 16 residues. The CDR3 coding sequence is TGTGCCAGCAGCCTCCTAGCGGGAGGGCCGCGGGAGACCCAGTACTTC. Protein sequence: CASSLLAGGPRETQYF.

V and J are TRBV7-8 and TRBJ1-1; D uncertain. This CDR3 spans 16 amino acids. The germline V gene has CDR1 SGHVS and CDR2 FQNEAQ. Deletions cut 8 bases from V and 1 base from J, with 20 bases between. In nucleotides, the CDR3 is TGTGCCAGCCTCGACGGAATAAGATCTACGAACACTGAAGCTTTCTTT. Its translation is CASLDGIRSTNTEAFF. The full variable domain, rest sourced from reference TRBV7-8 and TRBJ1-1, is GAGVSQSPRYKVAKRGQDVALRCDPISGHVSLFWYQQALGQGPEFLTYFQNEAQLDKSGLPSDRFFAERPEGSVSTLKIQRTQQEDSAVYLCASLDGIRSTNTEAFFGQGTRLTVV.

The chain employs TRBV19 and TRBJ2-7, with a tentative D call TRBD1 (6 bases). Per the germline V gene, CDR1 is LNHDA and CDR2 is SQIVND (reference sequence). V dropped 5 bases and J dropped 3 bases, with 11 bases sitting between them. The CDR3 length is 13 residues. CDR3 sequence (DNA): TGTGCCAGTAGTTTCGGACAGCGCTACGAGCAGTACTTC. Protein product: CASSFGQRYEQYF.

The V gene is TRBV10-1, the J gene TRBJ2-1, with 11 bases matching TRBD2. Germline V CDR1 and CDR2: WNHNN, SYGVQD (reference sequence). V shed 3 bases and J 6 bases; nucleotides not matched to a gene: 4. The CDR3 length is 15 residues. CDR3 DNA sequence: TGCGCCAGCAGTGATGGGACTAGCGGCCTCAATGAGCAGTTCTTC. The encoded protein is CASSDGTSGLNEQFF.

V and J are TRBV6-5 and TRBJ2-1; 10 nucleotides match TRBD1. Germline V gene lookup returns CDR1 MNHEY and CDR2 SVGAGI. The CDR3 is made up of 13 amino acids. V lost 10 bases and J lost 8; bases outside the gene matches: 8. CDR3 DNA: TGTGCCATCGCCCCGGGACAGGGGTATGAGCAGTTCTTC. This translates into CAIAPGQGYEQFF.

This CDR3 reads CASSVEPRGGGETQYF. The CDR3 DNA reads as TGTGCCAGCAGCGTAGAACCCAGGGGGGGTGGAGAGACCCAGTACTTC. The chain combines TRBV9 with TRBJ2-5; the D gene could be TRBD1 or TRBD2 (7 bases each). Germline V lookup: CDR1 SGDLS, CDR2 YYNGEE. The CDR3 has 16 amino acids. Deletions cut 0 bases from V and 4 bases from J, with 16 bases between.

The rearrangement joins TRBV28 to TRBJ1-2, with 10 bases matching TRBD1. CDR3 length: 15 residues. J lost 5 bases, V lost 6 bases, and 9 bases had no gene match. CDR1 MDHEN and CDR2 SYDVKM come from the germline V gene. This chain's CDR3 is CASSSRGTGVYGYTF. Here the CDR3 DNA reads TGTGCCAGCAGCTCCCGAGGGACAGGGGTTTATGGCTACACCTTC.

The chain links TRBV19 to TRBJ1-3; D is possibly TRBD1 (5 bases). The CDR3 has 15 residues. V lost 4 bases and J lost 0, with 10 bases in between. Germline CDR1 is LNHDA and CDR2 is SQIVND (reference sequence). CDR3 coding DNA: TGTGCCAGTAGTAAAGCAGGGACCTCTGGAAACACCATATATTTT. Protein: CASSKAGTSGNTIYF.

This clone was recorded once. The chain uses TRBV28 and TRBJ1-4; D gene ambiguous. The CDR3 covers 17 residues. Looked up from germline, CDR1 is MDHEN and CDR2 is SYDVKM. V was clipped by 4 bases and J by 7 bases, with 22 bases between them. CDR3 protein: CASSWAKLTTGLEKLFF. DNA for the CDR3: TGTGCCAGCAGTTGGGCTAAATTGACTACTGGTCTTGAAAAACTGTTTTTT.

V is TRBV10-3 and J is TRBJ1-5; D is possibly TRBD1 (5 bases). CDR3 size: 12 residues. Looked up from germline, CDR1 is ENHRY and CDR2 is SYGVKD. Trimming removed 8 bases from V and 7 bases from J, with 12 bases in between. As DNA, the CDR3 is TGTGCCATCGGGACGGGGGGGCAGCCCCAGCATTTT. Residues: CAIGTGGQPQHF.

The V call is TRBV3-1 (or the pseudogene TRBV3-2), the J call TRBJ2-5; D call uncertain. The CDR3 extends over 11 amino acids. CDR1 and CDR2 from the germline V gene are LGHDT and YNNKEL (reference sequence). V lost 6 bases, J lost 0 bases, and 2 bases lay in between. CDR3 residues: CASRNQETQYF. CDR3 coding DNA: TGTGCCAGCAGAAACCAAGAGACCCAGTACTTC.

The V gene is TRBV19, the J gene TRBJ2-1; 9 nucleotides align to TRBD2. The CDR3 extends over 14 amino acids. The trim removed 5 bases at V and 7 bases at J, leaving 6 bases unmatched. In germline, CDR1 is LNHDA, CDR2 SQIVND (reference sequence). The CDR3 spells CASSSSGRFNEQFF. The CDR3 DNA follows: TGTGCCAGTAGTTCCAGCGGGAGGTTTAATGAGCAGTTCTTC. Based on the CDR3 plus reference TRBV19 and TRBJ2-1, the full variable domain is DGGITQSPKYLFRKEGQNVTLSCEQNLNHDAMYWYRQDPGQGLRLIYYSQIVNDFQKGDIAEGYSVSREKKESFPLTVTSAQKNPTAFYLCASSSSGRFNEQFFGPGTRLTVL.

The J gene is TRBJ1-1, the V gene TRBV4-2; 11 bases are shared with TRBD1. The germline gives CDR1 LGHNA, CDR2 YNFKEQ. The J segment lost 2 bases and the V segment lost 4 bases, leaving 6 bases of the junction unmatched. This CDR3 spans 16 amino acids. CDR3 sequence (DNA): TGTGCCAGCAGCCCTCGGACAGGGGGCCCAAACACTGAAGCTTTCTTT. It translates to CASSPRTGGPNTEAFF.